Sequencing of this T cell receptor (beta chain) was carried out in a study of OX40 agonist ivuxolimab in advanced cancers. CDR3 size: 15 residues. V shed 1 base and J shed 4 bases, with 13 bases lying between them. Germline-derived CDR1 and CDR2 are SEHNR and FQNEAQ (reference sequence). Measured with immunoSEQ multiplex PCR; TCRdb has only the in-frame clones, and not every one. The data show about 55,000 clones, 80% seen once. Autoimmune disease history or systemic immunosuppression excluded patients. The sample here was CD4+ or CD8+ T cells sorted from blood, taken in a trial of the OX40 agonist ivuxolimab. This chain joins TRBV7-9 and TRBJ1-2; D gene unclear. The TCR sequence derives from an adult with an advanced solid tumor such as melanoma, head and neck, liver or kidney cancer. The CDR3 here is CASSLVGRTAYGYTF. CDR3 sequence (DNA): TGTGCCAGCAGCTTAGTCGGTCGGACGGCCTATGGCTACACCTTC.